This is a list of T cell receptor beta chains from one sample in a study of T cell repertoires in cytomegalovirus infection. TCRdb redid the calling of the reads with MiXCR, one entry per CDR3 protein. The sample lists fewer than 300,000 distinct CDR3 sequences; around 25% were seen once. Sequencing was performed on PBMCs. The receptors were sampled from a human donor in good health (CMV status not recorded). Some clones in this sample may be carry-over from other donors' samples. Each CDR3 is given with its conserved first and last residue. D genes are given only for firm matches. Only part of the rows carry a size: once, few, many, or a class if the clone is expanded.

cdr3_aa cdr3_nt v_call clone_size cdr3_length j_call d_call
CASSPIIDEQFF TGTGCCAGCAGTCCGATCATCGATGAGCAGTTCTTC TRBV25-1 many 12 TRBJ2-1 NA
CASSPTRQPGPTYEQYF TGTGCCAGCAGCCCCACCCGCCAGCCCGGGCCCACCTACGAGCAGTACTTC TRBV11-2 many 17 TRBJ2-7 NA
CASSLVRGYNQPQHF TGTGCCAGCAGTTTAGTCAGGGGATACAATCAGCCCCAGCATTTT TRBV27 few 15 TRBJ1-5 NA
CASSLKPRGDTQYF TGTGCCAGCAGCTTAAAGCCCCGAGGAGATACGCAGTATTTT TRBV7-2 many 14 TRBJ2-3 NA
CASSSTGPYSYEQYF TGTGCCAGCAGCTCAACCGGGCCCTACTCCTACGAGCAGTACTTC TRBV7-2 many 15 TRBJ2-7 NA
CASRQGNSPLHF TGTGCCAGCAGGCAGGGGAATTCACCCCTCCACTTT TRBV6-8 NA 12 TRBJ1-6 NA
CASSRPGLLSNEQFF TGTGCCAGCAGCCGACCGGGACTCCTTTCCAATGAGCAGTTCTTC TRBV6-2/TRBV6-3 few 15 TRBJ2-1 NA
CASSVDESGANVLTF TGTGCCAGCAGCGTCGACGAGTCTGGGGCCAACGTCCTGACTTTC TRBV7-2 many 15 TRBJ2-6 NA
CASLTGSGNTIYF TGTGCCAGCCTAACTGGGTCTGGAAACACCATATATTTT TRBV28 NA 13 TRBJ1-3 NA
CASRDSRNYGYTF TGCGCCAGCAGGGACAGCCGTAACTATGGCTACACCTTC TRBV10-2 NA 13 TRBJ1-2 NA
CASSTTAQRGDNEQFF TGTGCCAGTAGTACCACTGCCCAGCGGGGGGACAATGAGCAGTTCTTC TRBV19 few 16 TRBJ2-1 TRBD2